These T cell receptor beta chains were read from a single sample in a study of cytomegalovirus exposure and HLA in healthy donors. Here immunoSEQ multiplex PCR was the method, and the copy in TCRdb shows in-frame clones only, minus some. This sample yields a few hundred thousand clones, of which roughly 80% are seen a single time; roughly 0.3% belongs to the top ten. Sequenced input: PBMCs. Receptor source: a girl aged 2 to 9 in good health and CMV-seronegative. The conserved cysteine and the conserved F or W are not part of the CDR3 here. The order of the fields is V gene, J gene, CDR3 length, CDR3 protein.

TRBV7-2	TRBJ2-5	16	ASSLRFSSGQGRKTQY
TRBV14	TRBJ2-2	13	ASSPTGGFTGELF
TRBV28	TRBJ2-3	13	ASSQGLARTDTQY
TRBV9	TRBJ2-1	13	ASSVLSGGDNEQF
TRBV21-1	TRBJ1-3	15	ASSKAPGGAGINTIY
TRBV9	TRBJ2-1	15	ASSVANSGTSGVKQF
TRBV6-1	TRBJ1-1	12	ASSATSGGTEAF
TRBV7-3	TRBJ1-1	11	ASSFFMNTEAF
TRBV6-1	TRBJ1-3	13	ASGVDRRAGNTIY
TRBV7-9	TRBJ2-1	16	SSSLATTSGAGNNEQF
TRBV29-1	TRBJ2-1	13	SVAGVVRSYNEQF
TRBV27	TRBJ2-1	13	ASRLTSGSYNEQF
TRBV4-1	TRBJ2-1	12	ASSTRLVGNEQF
TRBV4-1	TRBJ1-6	13	ASSHQEGYNSPLH
TRBV6-5	TRBJ1-1	13	ASSYSIRDTTEAF
TRBV1	TRBJ1-2	10	TSSHQSYGYT
TRBV4-1	TRBJ2-3	14	ASSQDLSAYTDTQY
TRBV27	TRBJ2-6	17	ASSTTSSIDSSGANVLT
TRBV7-2	TRBJ2-7	13	ASSLSPLGSYEQY
TRBV11-1	TRBJ2-2	12	ASSEPTAPGELF
TRBV7-9	TRBJ2-1	10	SSSTRGNEQF
TRBV25-1	TRBJ2-3	11	ASSLSGTDTQY
TRBV18	TRBJ1-2	12	ASSPTTVNCGYT
TRBV10-3	TRBJ2-7	12	ANRPGQGDNEQY
TRBV27	TRBJ1-5	13	ASSPRTGKIEPQH
TRBV27	TRBJ1-1	10	ASSTGPTEAF
TRBV6-5	TRBJ2-5	11	ASRQASGETQY
TRBV28	TRBJ1-2	11	ASSLIDNYGYT
TRBV11-2	TRBJ2-1	11	ASSPVSRAEQF
TRBV5-1	TRBJ2-2	17	ASSLNFGDTSGGSGELF
TRBV2	TRBJ1-2	11	ASRGTGPYGYT
TRBV14	TRBJ1-2	12	ASSQDHRSYGYT
TRBV2	TRBJ1-6	14	ASTQMEGGRGSPLH
TRBV10-3	TRBJ2-6	16	ASRQGQGKLTGANVLT
TRBV10-3	TRBJ1-5	11	AITEGAGQPQH
TRBV21-1	TRBJ1-6	14	ASSNRWTGDNSPLH
TRBV6-1	TRBJ1-2	9	ASLKRDGYT
TRBV5-4	TRBJ1-1	10	ASSFGGTEAF
TRBV10-1	TRBJ2-2	13	ASSSDRLDTGELF
TRBV7-8	TRBJ1-1	14	ASSLRGERVGTEAF
TRBV5-1	TRBJ2-3	13	ASSLDTGALDTQY
TRBV5-4	TRBJ2-3	13	ASSQAGGPTDTQY
TRBV10-3	TRBJ2-5	15	ATRTEDHRTQKETQY
TRBV28	TRBJ2-7	20	ASKEVGRKQTSGSDHLYEQY
TRBV6-5	TRBJ1-6	14	ASSWVQSSYNSPLH
TRBV19	TRBJ2-7	14	ASSMGLAGGPFEQY
TRBV6-1	TRBJ2-7	13	ASSEDWRGAYEQY
TRBV7-3	TRBJ2-5	15	ASSLIGLGTGGGTQY
TRBV9	TRBJ2-7	11	ASSPGLEYEQY
TRBV28	TRBJ1-5	14	ASSTRRGIDNQPQH
TRBV28	TRBJ2-2	13	ASRAGTANTGELF
TRBV7-9	TRBJ2-2	16	ASSSGEGHFLNTGELF
TRBV6-1	TRBJ2-7	12	ASSHGLAGGEQY